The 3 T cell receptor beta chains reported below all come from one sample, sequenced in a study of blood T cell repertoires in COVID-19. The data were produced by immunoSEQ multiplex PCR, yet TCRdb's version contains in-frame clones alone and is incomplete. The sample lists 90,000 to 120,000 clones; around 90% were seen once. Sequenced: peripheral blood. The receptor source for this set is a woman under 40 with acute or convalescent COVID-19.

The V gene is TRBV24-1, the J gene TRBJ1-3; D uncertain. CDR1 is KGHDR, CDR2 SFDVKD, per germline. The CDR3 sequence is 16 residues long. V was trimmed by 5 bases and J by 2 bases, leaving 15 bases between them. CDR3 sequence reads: CATSGGPLGAGNTIYF. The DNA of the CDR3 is TGTGCCACCAGTGGCGGGCCCTTAGGAGCTGGAAACACCATATATTTT.

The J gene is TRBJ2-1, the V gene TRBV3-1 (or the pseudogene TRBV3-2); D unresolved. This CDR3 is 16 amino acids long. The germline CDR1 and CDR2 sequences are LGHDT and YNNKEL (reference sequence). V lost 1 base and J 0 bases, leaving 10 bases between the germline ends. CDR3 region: CASSQGVKRSYNEQFF. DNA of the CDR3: TGTGCCAGCAGCCAAGGGGTAAAGCGCTCCTACAATGAGCAGTTCTTC.

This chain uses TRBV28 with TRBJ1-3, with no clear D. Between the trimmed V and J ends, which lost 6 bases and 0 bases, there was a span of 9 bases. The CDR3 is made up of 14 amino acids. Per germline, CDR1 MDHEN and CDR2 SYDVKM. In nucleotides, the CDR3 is TGTGCCAGCAGGTCGGGGAACTCTGGAAACACCATATATTTT. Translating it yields CASRSGNSGNTIYF.